The entry below gives a single T cell receptor (beta chain) sequence along with its context. TCRdb recomputed calls from the RT-PCR reads with MiXCR, one row per CDR3 protein. The top ten clones hold under 30% of a sample with about 110,000 distinct CDR3 sequences, over 30% of them seen once. The data derive from a study of patients and donors after allogeneic stem cell transplantation. CDR1 and CDR2 (germline): SQVTM, ANQGSEA. The V gene lost 0 bases and the J gene lost 7 bases, with 9 bases spanning the gap. This CDR3 comprises 12 residues. The sequence came from a human donor who was either an allogeneic HSCT recipient or a stem cell or donor lymphocyte infusion donor (not recorded which). It is not recorded whose cells these are; they may come from a transplant donor. V and J are TRBV29-1 and TRBJ1-2; D unclear. The sample taken for sequencing was blood, either unsorted or a sorted T cell fraction (not recorded which). The CDR3, as DNA: TGCAGCGTTGAAGAAGCGACGGCTGGCTACACCTTC. Translated, it gives CSVEEATAGYTF.